This is a list of T cell receptor beta chains from one sample in a study of T-cell memory formation after mild COVID-19. TCRdb re-derived calls from the 5' RACE reads in MiXCR, one entry per CDR3 protein. The data contain under 300,000 distinct CDR3 sequences, under 20% of them singletons. The sequencing input was PBMCs or a T cell subset sorted from them (not recorded which). These TCRs come from a man aged 18 to 30 who had mild COVID-19 (a few samples of this study predate the infection). Cell type and time point are not known. The CDR3 runs from the conserved cysteine through the conserved F or W. A D gene is named only where the DNA matches it firmly. Clone size is stated in some rows and not others, as once, few, many or a class when expanded.

cdr3_aa: CASELAGGLRGYEQYF
cdr3_nt: TGTGCCAGCGAGCTAGCGGGGGGCCTCCGGGGCTACGAGCAGTACTTC
clone_size: NA
j_call: TRBJ2-7
d_call: TRBD2
v_call: TRBV6-6

cdr3_aa: CSARDSATGRETQYF
cdr3_nt: TGCAGTGCTAGAGATTCCGCCACAGGGAGAGAGACCCAGTACTTC
clone_size: NA
j_call: TRBJ2-5
d_call: NA
v_call: TRBV20-1

cdr3_aa: CASSSLSGGAGETQYF
cdr3_nt: TGTGCCAGCAGCTCCCTCAGCGGGGGGGCGGGAGAGACCCAGTACTTC
clone_size: many
j_call: TRBJ2-5
d_call: TRBD2
v_call: TRBV11-2

cdr3_aa: CASSIRAVGPYEQYF
cdr3_nt: TGTGCCAGCTCAATCAGAGCGGTGGGACCCTACGAGCAGTACTTC
clone_size: few
j_call: TRBJ2-7
d_call: NA
v_call: TRBV18

cdr3_aa: CASRKVGAETQYF
cdr3_nt: TGTGCCAGCAGGAAAGTGGGGGCAGAGACCCAGTACTTC
clone_size: few
j_call: TRBJ2-5
d_call: NA
v_call: TRBV7-2

cdr3_aa: CASSPSAELGYTF
cdr3_nt: TGTGCCAGCAGCCCAAGTGCGGAGCTGGGCTACACCTTC
clone_size: few
j_call: TRBJ1-2
d_call: NA
v_call: TRBV3-1

cdr3_aa: CASSLGRSRDTIYF
cdr3_nt: TGTGCCAGCAGTTTAGGGAGGTCGAGAGACACCATATATTTT
clone_size: few
j_call: TRBJ1-3
d_call: NA
v_call: TRBV12-3/TRBV12-4

cdr3_aa: CATQGWSPDTEAFF
cdr3_nt: TGTGCCACTCAGGGATGGAGCCCTGACACTGAAGCTTTCTTT
clone_size: NA
j_call: TRBJ1-1
d_call: NA
v_call: TRBV6-5

cdr3_aa: CASSWTGGSYGYTF
cdr3_nt: TGTGCCAGCAGCTGGACAGGGGGCTCCTATGGCTACACCTTC
clone_size: NA
j_call: TRBJ1-2
d_call: TRBD1
v_call: TRBV7-9

cdr3_aa: CATVDGLRPGNQPQHF
cdr3_nt: TGTGCCACCGTAGACGGACTGCGGCCTGGCAATCAGCCCCAGCATTTT
clone_size: few
j_call: TRBJ1-5
d_call: NA
v_call: TRBV6-2/TRBV6-3

cdr3_aa: CASSFGWATNEKLFF
cdr3_nt: TGTGCCAGCAGCTTCGGATGGGCAACTAATGAAAAACTGTTTTTT
clone_size: NA
j_call: TRBJ1-4
d_call: NA
v_call: TRBV7-9

cdr3_aa: CASRGPPPTQYF
cdr3_nt: TGTGCCAGTCGCGGGCCCCCGCCCACCCAGTACTTC
clone_size: NA
j_call: TRBJ2-5
d_call: NA
v_call: TRBV2

cdr3_aa: CASSQVQGLNTEAFF
cdr3_nt: TGCGCCAGCAGCCAAGTTCAGGGGCTGAACACTGAAGCTTTCTTT
clone_size: few
j_call: TRBJ1-1
d_call: NA
v_call: TRBV4-3

cdr3_aa: CASSEGWGNTEAFF
cdr3_nt: TGTGCCAGCAGTGAAGGATGGGGAAACACTGAAGCTTTCTTT
clone_size: few
j_call: TRBJ1-1
d_call: NA
v_call: TRBV25-1

cdr3_aa: CASSRLGRGAQETQYF
cdr3_nt: TGTGCCAGCAGCCGCTTGGGGCGGGGGGCCCAAGAGACCCAGTACTTC
clone_size: NA
j_call: TRBJ2-5
d_call: TRBD2
v_call: TRBV7-2

cdr3_aa: CASSLSVGNQPQHF
cdr3_nt: TGCGCCAGCAGCTTGAGCGTGGGGAATCAGCCCCAGCATTTT
clone_size: many
j_call: TRBJ1-5
d_call: NA
v_call: TRBV5-1

cdr3_aa: CASRSATAGGSQETQYF
cdr3_nt: TGTGCCAGCAGAAGCGCGACAGCGGGGGGATCCCAAGAGACCCAGTACTTC
clone_size: NA
j_call: TRBJ2-5
d_call: TRBD2
v_call: TRBV6-5

cdr3_aa: CASSPTYTEAFF
cdr3_nt: TGTGCCAGCAGCCCCACGTACACTGAAGCTTTCTTT
clone_size: few
j_call: TRBJ1-1
d_call: NA
v_call: TRBV28

cdr3_aa: CASSPLSDSPLHF
cdr3_nt: TGTGCCAGCAGCCCCTTGAGTGATTCACCCCTCCACTTT
clone_size: NA
j_call: TRBJ1-6
d_call: NA
v_call: TRBV12-3/TRBV12-4

cdr3_aa: CASSQATGMVETQYF
cdr3_nt: TGCGCCAGCAGCCAAGCTACAGGGATGGTCGAGACCCAGTACTTC
clone_size: NA
j_call: TRBJ2-5
d_call: NA
v_call: TRBV4-1

cdr3_aa: CASSSRQAVDNEQFF
cdr3_nt: TGTGCCAGCAGCTCCCGACAGGCGGTCGACAATGAGCAGTTCTTC
clone_size: few
j_call: TRBJ2-1
d_call: NA
v_call: TRBV7-3

cdr3_aa: CASSILLSDRPWNQPQHF
cdr3_nt: TGTGCCAGTAGTATCCTTCTCTCGGACAGGCCCTGGAATCAGCCCCAGCATTTT
clone_size: NA
j_call: TRBJ1-5
d_call: TRBD1
v_call: TRBV19

cdr3_aa: CASSLDGVAAKFF
cdr3_nt: TGCGCCAGCAGCTTGGACGGGGTGGCGGCGAAGTTCTTC
clone_size: few
j_call: TRBJ2-1
d_call: NA
v_call: TRBV5-1

cdr3_aa: CASSRTGSSEAFF
cdr3_nt: TGTGCCAGCAGTCGAACAGGGTCGAGTGAAGCTTTCTTT
clone_size: few
j_call: TRBJ1-1
d_call: NA
v_call: TRBV12-3/TRBV12-4

cdr3_aa: CASSKGTPGSYEQYF
cdr3_nt: TGTGCCAGTAGTAAAGGGACACCCGGATCCTACGAGCAGTACTTC
clone_size: few
j_call: TRBJ2-7
d_call: NA
v_call: TRBV19

cdr3_aa: CASSLSPTLNYGYTF
cdr3_nt: TGTGCCAGCAGCTTAAGTCCGACACTTAACTATGGCTACACCTTC
clone_size: NA
j_call: TRBJ1-2
d_call: NA
v_call: TRBV7-8

cdr3_aa: CASTPGVVAKNIQYF
cdr3_nt: TGTGCCAGTACCCCAGGGGTGGTAGCCAAAAACATTCAGTACTTC
clone_size: NA
j_call: TRBJ2-4
d_call: NA
v_call: TRBV19

cdr3_aa: CASSQGLAGRDTQYF
cdr3_nt: TGTGCCAGCAGCCAGGGACTAGCGGGGAGGGATACGCAGTATTTT
clone_size: NA
j_call: TRBJ2-3
d_call: TRBD2
v_call: TRBV6-5

cdr3_aa: CASSYDGSSNQPQHF
cdr3_nt: TGTGCCAGCAGTTACGACGGGAGTAGCAATCAGCCCCAGCATTTT
clone_size: once
j_call: TRBJ1-5
d_call: NA
v_call: TRBV6-5